Given below is one T cell receptor beta chain in context. Its antigen is currently not known. No much larger clone exists at a distance of one base, and base qualities are not known. The data originate from a study of cytomegalovirus exposure and HLA in healthy donors (dated by TCRdb to about 2017). Study-level background: A later analysis indicated that the 130 or so validation repertoires were generated on the platform also employed for the 600 to 750 repertoires of the first cohort. To predict cytomegalovirus infection status, the study combined high-throughput TCR immunosequencing, statistical association of individual TCRs with disease status, and machine learning. Along with the roughly 670-subject first cohort, a separate validation cohort of around 120 different subjects was used. The aim of the study was to test whether cataloging public T cell receptors could identify signatures of past pathogen exposure. Study-wide findings and limitations: All 110 or so repertoires were used to score co-occurrence in the validation cohort in a later analysis, because that analysis had no HLA typing for the cohort. In both the original and validation cohorts, the classifier was reported to diagnose cytomegalovirus status with high specificity and sensitivity. While some public TCRs were present in many individuals, most TCR sequences turned up only very rarely across donors. In vitro tests confirmed that a few of the cytomegalovirus-associated TCR beta chains recognize cytomegalovirus antigens. In a later analysis, TCRs clustered in the first cohort were found to also tend to co-occur in the 110 or so validation repertoires, with 94% of cluster scores above 0. The authors suggested that the approach could potentially be generalized to other disease states and immunological phenotypes. In the study, around 160 TCR beta chains were listed as associated with cytomegalovirus.

V and J are trimmed by 4 bases and 2 bases, and the gene matches miss 2 bases of the junction. Including cysteine and phenylalanine, the CDR3 has 14 amino acids. CDR3 DNA is the only sequence kept; it has 42 bases, read in frame from the first base. For CDR1 and CDR2, the germline V gene (reference sequence) lists SGHKS and YYEKEE. Libraries came from the immunoSEQ multiplex PCR assay. Under the source paper's analysis protocol: A statistical classification framework was built to diagnose cytomegalovirus status from the catalog of TCR beta chain sequences. The immuneACCESS repertoire file appears here via TCRdb, limited to in-frame rearrangements. These files lack a portion of the clones; in checked studies, under half of the deficit traces to unresolved V genes, and the cause of the others is not known. That table supplies the V and J calls and clone size; D and trimming were determined from the DNA. The sample contains tens of thousands of clones, almost 97% of them found a single time. 1% to 1.5% of the sample is taken by the ten largest.

The donors were included in the validation cohort of roughly 130 subjects, a group kept apart from the approximately 700-subject first cohort. The chain links TRBV5-5 with TRBJ1-3; 8 central bases correspond to TRBD1. Sequencing was carried out using PBMCs. The TCR sequence derives from a woman in her late teens or twenties in good health and CMV-seronegative. CDR3 region: CASSPDRAGNTIYF. The bases are TGTGCCAGCAGCCCGGACAGGGCTGGAAACACCATATATTTT.